The following is a T cell receptor beta chain sequence with its context. The protocol was immunoSEQ multiplex PCR, while the TCRdb copy is restricted to in-frame clones and leaves out a portion. The table records 190,000 or so clones, about four fifths of them present only once. The data originate from a study of cytomegalovirus exposure and HLA in healthy donors. V lost 6 bases to trimming and J lost 5 bases; unmatched junction nucleotides: 12. Germline CDR1 and CDR2: MNHNY and SVGAGI (reference sequence). The CDR3 length is 15 residues. Material for sequencing was PBMCs. This clonotype originated in a woman younger than 30 in good health and CMV-seropositive. V and J are TRBV6-6 and TRBJ1-2, with TRBD1 matching over 7 bases. CDR3 sequence reads: CASRNAMDRSYGYTF. In DNA, the CDR3 is TGTGCCAGCAGGAACGCAATGGACAGGAGTTATGGCTACACCTTC.